This T cell receptor beta chain was retrieved from a study of beta chain features in type 1 diabetes. Findings of the study overall: All four CD4+ subsets from Type 1 diabetes patients carried moderately but significantly shorter TCRB CDR3s.

Purity exceeding 95% was reached by all sorted populations. Points on this clone: As yet, its antigen is unknown.

The whole isolated RNA underwent reverse transcription, so sequencing captured expressed TCRB transcripts. Measured with immunoSEQ multiplex PCR; TCRdb has only the in-frame clones, and not every one. The sample has tens of thousands of clones; approximately 61% are singletons. Source material: Tregs from blood. This clonotype was sampled from a man aged 25-45 years with type 1 diabetes. Some clones in this sample may be carry-over from other donors' samples.

The CDR3 sequence: CASNGGFYEQYF. The CDR3 DNA reads TGTGCCAGCAATGGAGGGTTCTACGAGCAGTACTTC. This chain uses TRBV6-6 with TRBJ2-7, with D possibly TRBD2 on 6 matching bases. Trimming left V 7 bases short and J 3 bases short, with 10 bases between. The CDR3 sequence is 12 residues long. CDR1 and CDR2 (germline): MNHNY, SVGAGI (reference sequence).